These T cell receptor beta chains were read from a single sample in a study of blood T cell repertoires in COVID-19. TCRdb's copy holds only in-frame clones and misses some; the assay was immunoSEQ multiplex PCR. The sample lists under 450,000 clones, 87% seen once, with approximately 3.1% in the top ten. The sequencing sample was made of PBMCs or T cells enriched from blood (not recorded which). Every receptor here comes from a woman in her thirties who had recovered from COVID-19. Both conserved end residues are part of each CDR3. A D gene is named only where the DNA matches it firmly. Rows may omit the clone size; those that give it use once, few, many or a size class.

V gene,J gene,clone size,D gene,CDR3 DNA,CDR3 protein
TRBV29-1,TRBJ1-1,.,.,TGCAGCGCCGCGGCAGTGAACACTGAAGCTTTCTTT,CSAAAVNTEAFF
TRBV6-2/TRBV6-3,TRBJ2-7,.,TRBD2,TGTGCCAGCAGTTACGGCGGGGGGGCGGCCGAGCAGTACTTC,CASSYGGGAAEQYF
TRBV6-2/TRBV6-3,TRBJ2-7,.,TRBD1,TGTGCCAGCAGTTACTCGACAGGGGATGCCTACGAGCAGTACTTC,CASSYSTGDAYEQYF
TRBV19,TRBJ1-2,.,.,TGTGCCAGTAGTACCCCTTTTGGAGGGTCGGATGGCTACACCTTC,CASSTPFGGSDGYTF
TRBV6-1,TRBJ1-1,.,.,TGTGCCAGCAGTGAACTGGGGGGGAACACTGAAGCTTTCTTT,CASSELGGNTEAFF
TRBV5-1,TRBJ1-3,.,.,TGCGCCAGCCGGTCTTCGGACAGTGGATTCGCCATATATTTT,CASRSSDSGFAIYF
TRBV4-2,TRBJ2-3,.,TRBD2,TGTGCCAGCAGCCACCCCACGGGGACTAGCTTCACAGATACGCAGTATTTT,CASSHPTGTSFTDTQYF
TRBV9,TRBJ1-5,once,TRBD1,TGTGCCAGCAGCGCAGGGGGCGTTTCCCAGCCCCAGCATTTT,CASSAGGVSQPQHF
TRBV5-1,TRBJ1-1,.,.,TGCGCCAGCAGCCCCCCGGACAGTTTAAAAAGGAACACTGAAGCTTTCTTT,CASSPPDSLKRNTEAFF
TRBV9,TRBJ2-3,.,.,TGTGCCAGCAGCGTAGCTTCCCAGGTTGTAGATACGCAGTATTTT,CASSVASQVVDTQYF
TRBV27,TRBJ2-7,.,TRBD1,TGTGCCAGCAGTCTACCCGGGACAGGGGCCCACGAGCAGTACTTC,CASSLPGTGAHEQYF
TRBV4-2,TRBJ2-1,.,.,TGTGCCAGCAGCCAAGGGGCCTACTCCCTCGACTACAATGAGCAGTTCTTC,CASSQGAYSLDYNEQFF
TRBV9,TRBJ1-5,once,TRBD1,TGTGCCAGCAGCGGAGGGACAGGGGGCCAGCCCCAGCATTTT,CASSGGTGGQPQHF
TRBV19,TRBJ2-1,.,TRBD2,TGTGCCAGTAGTCCACAGCCTGCTAGCGGGAGGGTCTACAATGAGCAGTTCTTC,CASSPQPASGRVYNEQFF
TRBV11-2,TRBJ1-3,.,.,TGTGCCAGCAGCCATTCTACGGGGGGCAGTGGAAACACCATATATTTT,CASSHSTGGSGNTIYF
TRBV9,TRBJ1-2,.,.,TGTGCCAGCAGCGTAGGCCCAGGAACCACTAACTATGGCTACACCTTC,CASSVGPGTTNYGYTF
TRBV30,TRBJ1-5,.,.,TGTGCCTGGACGTGGTATCGTGGTTGGGGCAAGGAAACGCCCCAGCATTTT,CAWTWYRGWGKETPQHF
TRBV28,TRBJ2-7,.,TRBD1,TGTGCCACCACTTTAGGGACAGGGGCCTACGAGCAGTACTTC,CATTLGTGAYEQYF
TRBV3-1/TRBV3-2,TRBJ2-7,.,TRBD2,TGTGCCAGCAGCCCTAGCGGTTCCTACGAGCAGTACTTC,CASSPSGSYEQYF
TRBV6-5,TRBJ1-2,.,.,TGTGCCAGCAGTTACCCCGAGGACAGAGATGGCTACACCTTC,CASSYPEDRDGYTF
TRBV10-3,TRBJ2-3,once,TRBD2,TGTGCCATCAGTGAGTCAGGGACTACCACTTTCACAGATACGCAGTATTTT,CAISESGTTTFTDTQYF
TRBV18,TRBJ2-2,.,.,TGTGCCAGCTCACTGTCCCAGGAATCCGCGAACACCGGGGAGCTGTTTTTT,CASSLSQESANTGELFF
TRBV7-2,TRBJ2-1,.,TRBD2,TGTGCCAGCAGCTTGTTCGGGAGGGCCACGGGGAATGAGCAGTTCTTC,CASSLFGRATGNEQFF
TRBV6-5,TRBJ2-5,.,.,TGTGCCAGCAGTTGGGAGGGGGGGTTCACCGAGACCCAGTACTTC,CASSWEGGFTETQYF
TRBV7-9,TRBJ2-5,few,.,TGTGCCAGCAGCTCCTACAGGGACCAAGAGACCCAGTACTTC,CASSSYRDQETQYF
TRBV5-4,TRBJ1-1,.,.,TGTGCCAGCATCAGGGGAGGGTATGGGAACACTGAAGCTTTCTTT,CASIRGGYGNTEAFF
TRBV18,TRBJ2-2,.,.,TGTGCCAGCTCACCGGGCCCTACGGACACCGGGGAGCTGTTTTTT,CASSPGPTDTGELFF
TRBV18,TRBJ1-1,.,TRBD1,TGTGCCAGCTCAGAATCGACAGGGTCGGACACTGAAGCTTTCTTT,CASSESTGSDTEAFF
TRBV3-1/TRBV3-2,TRBJ2-7,.,.,TGTGCCAGCAGCCAAGTAACTTCTAGGAGGAAGTACTTC,CASSQVTSRRKYF
TRBV7-9,TRBJ2-7,.,.,TGTGCCAGCAGCTTAGATGAAGGGAGGTCCTACGAGCAGTACTTC,CASSLDEGRSYEQYF
TRBV29-1,TRBJ2-7,once,.,TGCAGCGTTAAGGACATGTCCTACGAGCAGTACTTC,CSVKDMSYEQYF
TRBV3-1/TRBV3-2,TRBJ1-2,.,.,TGTGCCAGCAGCCAGGCCCAGGGGCCCCACACCTTC,CASSQAQGPHTF
TRBV6-5,TRBJ2-7,.,TRBD2,TGTGCCAGCAGAAGGAAGCGGGAGGGCCCCCACGAGCAGTACTTC,CASRRKREGPHEQYF
TRBV7-9,TRBJ2-2,.,TRBD1,TGTGCCAGCAGCTTCCCGACAGGGCCTGGGGAGCTGTTTTTT,CASSFPTGPGELFF
TRBV6-4,TRBJ2-2,.,.,TGTGCCAGCAGTGACTCCGGCCAGGGGGGAAGCGGGGAGCTGTTTTTT,CASSDSGQGGSGELFF
TRBV7-8,TRBJ1-1,.,.,TGTGCCAGCAGCTTAGGCAGTGGAGGTCACACTGAAGCTTTCTTT,CASSLGSGGHTEAFF
TRBV19,TRBJ2-1,.,TRBD2,TGTGCCAGTAGTATTCTAGCGGGCCACAATGAGCAGTTCTTC,CASSILAGHNEQFF
TRBV3-1/TRBV3-2,TRBJ1-1,.,TRBD1,TGTGCCAGCAGCCAAGGGGGACAGGGGCTGTCCGTTGCTGAAGCTTTCTTT,CASSQGGQGLSVAEAFF
TRBV29-1,TRBJ1-2,.,TRBD1,TGCAGCGTCCGGGACAGAGAATTCTATGGCTACACCTTC,CSVRDREFYGYTF
TRBV6-2/TRBV6-3,TRBJ2-3,.,TRBD2,TGTGCCAGCAGCCCGTGGGAGGGAGGAGGAACAGATACGCAGTATTTT,CASSPWEGGGTDTQYF
TRBV27,TRBJ1-2,.,TRBD1,TGTGCCAGCAGTCCCACAGGGGAAGGTGGCTACACCTTC,CASSPTGEGGYTF
TRBV14,TRBJ1-1,.,TRBD1,TGTGCCAGCAGCCTTAACAGGGGGCTCACTGAAGCTTTCTTT,CASSLNRGLTEAFF